This record covers a single T cell receptor beta chain. Its antigen has not been determined. No much larger clone is present one base from it, and per-base qualities are unavailable. One collaborating source in Seattle enrolled patients during active infection and followed them longitudinally through the course of disease. Collaborating institutions collected whole blood in K2EDTA tubes following their own protocols. Collaborator samples were shipped for TCRbeta analysis as frozen whole blood, isolated PBMCs, or DNA extracted from either sample type. The immunoSEQ Assay, a bias-controlled multiplex PCR, was used to amplify TCRbeta CDR3 regions from genomic DNA. As for the authors' bioinformatics: The number of nucleated cells in each sample was estimated by amplification of reference gene primers within the assay. To quantify the absolute abundance of each unique TCRbeta CDR3 rearrangement, sequence reads were collapsed and filtered. Productive Simpson clonality was computed per sample as the square root of Simpson's diversity index over productive rearrangements. TCRdb provides this immuneACCESS table in a form limited to in-frame rearrangements. Some clones are lacking; in checked studies, under half of them reflect an unresolved V gene, and why the rest are absent is not known. The V and J calls and clone size were taken over from that table, and D and trimming were inferred from the DNA. Counted in this sample were 200,000 to 250,000 clones; around 80% of them appeared once. The ten largest clones add up to 8% to 11% of the sample.

This specimen comes from a study of blood T cell repertoires in COVID-19 (dated by TCRdb to the early 2020s). With regard to the full study: The collaborator samples originated in the United States, Italy and Spain and spanned the acute and convalescent phases of COVID-19. The material from the prospective study consisted of cDNA or gDNA derived from T cells, B-cell-depleted T cells, or PBMCs. Deeply sampled blood TCRbeta repertoires from subjects exposed to, actively infected with, or recovered from COVID-19 were included in the dataset. A freely available public database, intended as a resource for researchers studying the immune response to SARS-CoV-2, is where the repertoires were released. The samples were drawn from the first 160 participants of the ongoing ImmuneRACE study and from 950 to 1,500 subjects provided by 6 global collaborators. Sample metadata almost always included a de-identified subject ID, COVID-19 status, age in years and sex. Where HLA class I and class II types were available, the types were taken from metadata supplied by the sample provider, not from assay-based typing. Study-level results and caveats: Clinical and demographic metadata were provided uncurated, with the amount varying by source and participant.

Reading the germline V gene (reference sequence) gives CDR1 MNHEY and CDR2 SMNVEV. Clipping removes 7 bases from V and 4 bases from J, with 15 as the unmatched junction base count. Including cysteine and phenylalanine, the CDR3 has 16 amino acids. Only CDR3 DNA remains: 48 bases, in frame from the first base. The chain joins TRBV27 to TRBJ1-1; 7 of the junction bases match TRBD1. This clonotype was sampled from a woman at least 80 years old with COVID-19, enrolled during active disease. The sequenced material came from peripheral blood. The DNA is TGTGCCAGCACCCCACCCCCGCTGACAGGGCCCACTGAAGCTTTCTTT. This yields the protein CASTPPPLTGPTEAFF.